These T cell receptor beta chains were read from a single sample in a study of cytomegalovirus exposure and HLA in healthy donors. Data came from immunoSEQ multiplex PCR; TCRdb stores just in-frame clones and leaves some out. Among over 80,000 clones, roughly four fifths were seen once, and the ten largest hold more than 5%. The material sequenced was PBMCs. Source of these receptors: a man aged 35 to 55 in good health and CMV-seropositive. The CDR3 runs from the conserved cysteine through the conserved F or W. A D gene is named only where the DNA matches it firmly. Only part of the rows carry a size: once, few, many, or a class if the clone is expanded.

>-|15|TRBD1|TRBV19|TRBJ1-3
CASSLQTGPGNTIYF
TGTGCCAGTAGTCTACAGACAGGGCCTGGAAACACCATATATTTT
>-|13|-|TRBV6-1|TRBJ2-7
CASGRDTSWEQYF
TGTGCCAGCGGCCGGGACACCTCTTGGGAGCAGTACTTC
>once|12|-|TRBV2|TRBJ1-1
CASSEIGVEAFF
TGTGCCAGCAGTGAAATCGGGGTCGAAGCTTTCTTT
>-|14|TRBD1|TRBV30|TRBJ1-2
CAWSVKGAVYGYTF
TGTGCCTGGAGTGTAAAGGGGGCCGTCTATGGCTACACCTTC
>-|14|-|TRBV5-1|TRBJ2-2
CASCYVQDTGELFF
TGCGCCAGCTGTTACGTCCAGGACACCGGGGAGCTGTTTTTT
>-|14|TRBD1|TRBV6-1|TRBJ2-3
CATVDRGLLDTQYF
TGTGCCACCGTGGACAGGGGGCTTTTAGATACGCAGTATTTT
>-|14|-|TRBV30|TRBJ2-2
CAWSPGVVVRELFF
TGTGCCTGGAGCCCGGGAGTCGTCGTACGGGAGCTGTTTTTT
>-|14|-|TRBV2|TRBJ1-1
CASSEGQLTTEAFF
TGTGCCAGCAGTGAAGGACAGCTTACCACTGAAGCTTTCTTT
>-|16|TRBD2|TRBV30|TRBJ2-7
CAWSAGLAATPYEQYF
TGTGCCTGGAGTGCGGGACTAGCGGCCACCCCCTACGAGCAGTACTTC
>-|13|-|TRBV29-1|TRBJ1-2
CSVDRSGGYGYTF
TGCAGCGTCGACAGGTCGGGAGGATATGGCTACACCTTC
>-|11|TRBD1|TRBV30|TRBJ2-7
CAWNRGGEQYF
TGTGCCTGGAACAGGGGCGGCGAGCAGTACTTC
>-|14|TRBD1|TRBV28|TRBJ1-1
CASSLSGQKTEAFF
TGTGCCAGCAGTTTATCGGGACAGAAGACTGAAGCTTTCTTT
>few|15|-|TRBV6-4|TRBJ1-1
CASRVTGNSPTEAFF
TGTGCCAGCAGGGTTACAGGGAACTCACCAACTGAAGCTTTCTTT
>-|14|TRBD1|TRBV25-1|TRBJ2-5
CASSGWTGQETQYF
TGTGCCAGCAGTGGTTGGACAGGGCAAGAGACCCAGTACTTC
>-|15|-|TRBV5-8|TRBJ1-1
CASSSLGTQNTEAFF
TGTGCCAGCAGCTCCCTTGGGACACAGAACACTGAAGCTTTCTTT
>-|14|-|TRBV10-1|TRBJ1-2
CASRGAHFNYGYTF
TGCGCCAGCCGGGGGGCGCATTTCAACTATGGCTACACCTTC
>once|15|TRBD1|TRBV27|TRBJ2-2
CASRIQGANTGELFF
TGTGCCAGCAGAATACAGGGGGCGAACACCGGGGAGCTGTTTTTT
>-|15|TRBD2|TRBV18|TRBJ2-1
CASSPRAGGGGEQFF
TGTGCCAGCTCACCACGAGCGGGAGGGGGTGGTGAGCAGTTCTTC
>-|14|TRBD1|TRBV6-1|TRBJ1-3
CASSPYRGGNTIYF
TGTGCCAGCAGTCCATACAGGGGTGGAAACACCATATATTTT
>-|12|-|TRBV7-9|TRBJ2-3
CASSLSADTQYF
TGTGCCAGCAGCTTATCAGCAGATACGCAGTATTTT
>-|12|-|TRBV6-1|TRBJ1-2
CASSERRYGYTF
TGTGCCAGCAGTGAAAGGCGGTACGGCTACACCTTC
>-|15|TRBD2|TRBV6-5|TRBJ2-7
CASSYMGGGHYEQYF
TGTGCCAGCAGTTACATGGGCGGGGGGCACTACGAGCAGTACTTC
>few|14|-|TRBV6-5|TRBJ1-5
CASSYGAGVQPQHF
TGTGCCAGCAGTTACGGGGCAGGGGTTCAGCCCCAGCATTTT
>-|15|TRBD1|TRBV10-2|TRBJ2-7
CASSEPGQGKYEQYF
TGCGCCAGCAGTGAGCCGGGACAGGGGAAATACGAGCAGTACTTC
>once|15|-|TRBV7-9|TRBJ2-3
CASSGGGERPDTQYF
TGTGCCAGCAGCGGAGGGGGGGAGCGTCCAGATACGCAGTATTTT
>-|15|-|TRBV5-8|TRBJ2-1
CASSFGGGPYNEQFF
TGTGCCAGCAGCTTTGGGGGGGGCCCCTACAATGAGCAGTTCTTC
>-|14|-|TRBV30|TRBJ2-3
CAWSVLGGGDTQYF
TGTGCCTGGAGTGTACTGGGAGGAGGAGATACGCAGTATTTT
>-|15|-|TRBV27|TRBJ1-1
CASSPLLTANTEAFF
TGTGCCAGCAGTCCCCTACTGACAGCGAACACTGAAGCTTTCTTT
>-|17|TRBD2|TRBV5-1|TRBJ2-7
CASSLGGTSANSYEQCF
TGCGCCAGCAGCTTGGGCGGGACTAGCGCAAACTCCTACGAGCAGTGCTTC
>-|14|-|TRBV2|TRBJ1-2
CASSEGGYDYGYTF
TGTGCCAGCAGTGAAGGCGGATATGACTATGGCTACACCTTC
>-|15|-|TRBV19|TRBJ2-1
CASSSQNQGHNEQFF
TGTGCCAGTAGTAGTCAGAATCAGGGGCACAATGAGCAGTTCTTC
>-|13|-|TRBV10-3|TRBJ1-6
CAISELGESPLHF
TGTGCCATCAGTGAGTTAGGAGAATCACCCCTCCACTTT
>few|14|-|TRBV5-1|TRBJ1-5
CASSLVGGNQPQHF
TGCGCCAGCAGCTTGGTAGGGGGCAATCAGCCCCAGCATTTT
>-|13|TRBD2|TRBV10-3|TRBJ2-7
CAITPGGDYEQYF
TGTGCCATCACCCCGGGAGGTGACTACGAGCAGTACTTC
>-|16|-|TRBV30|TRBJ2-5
CAWALYRGSRQETQYF
TGTGCCTGGGCCCTGTACCGGGGTTCGAGGCAAGAGACCCAGTACTTC
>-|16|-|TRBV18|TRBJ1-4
CASSPPGGIRDEKLFF
TGTGCCAGCTCACCACCGGGGGGTATAAGGGATGAAAAACTGTTTTTT
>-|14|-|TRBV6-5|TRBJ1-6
CASDKALSNSPLHF
TGTGCCAGCGACAAAGCCCTTTCTAATTCACCCCTCCACTTT
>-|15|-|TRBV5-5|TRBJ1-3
CASSAGQGPGNTIYF
TGTGCCAGCAGCGCCGGGCAGGGGCCAGGAAACACCATATATTTT
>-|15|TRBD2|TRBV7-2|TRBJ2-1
CASSATSGGYNEQFF
TGTGCCAGCAGCGCCACTAGCGGGGGTTACAATGAGCAGTTCTTC
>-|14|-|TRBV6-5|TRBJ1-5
CASRAGLSNQPQHF
TGTGCCAGCAGAGCGGGCCTTAGCAATCAGCCCCAGCATTTT
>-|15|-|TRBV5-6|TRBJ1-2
CASSWMTGLKTGYTF
TGTGCCAGCAGCTGGATGACCGGACTGAAAACTGGCTACACCTTC
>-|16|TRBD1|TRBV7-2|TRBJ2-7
CASRDRRGQGTYEQYF
TGTGCCAGCAGGGACCGTCGGGGACAGGGAACCTACGAGCAGTACTTC
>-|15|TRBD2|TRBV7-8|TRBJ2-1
CASSFLLTSNNEQFF
TGTGCCAGCAGCTTCCTACTGACTAGCAACAATGAGCAGTTCTTC
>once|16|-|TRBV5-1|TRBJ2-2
CASSRVGQGGTGELFF
TGCGCCAGCAGTCGGGTTGGCCAGGGGGGCACCGGGGAGCTGTTTTTT
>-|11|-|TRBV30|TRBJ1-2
CAWSPGVGYTF
TGTGCCTGGAGTCCAGGGGTTGGCTACACCTTC
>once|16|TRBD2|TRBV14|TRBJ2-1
CASSLGTSAAYNEQFF
TGTGCCAGCAGCCTAGGGACTAGCGCCGCCTACAATGAGCAGTTCTTC
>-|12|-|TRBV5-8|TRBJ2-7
CASRRSSYEQYF
TGTGCCAGCAGGAGGAGCTCCTACGAGCAGTACTTC
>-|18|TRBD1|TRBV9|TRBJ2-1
CASSVGFMGTGVLNEQFF
TGTGCCAGCAGCGTAGGGTTTATGGGGACAGGGGTTCTCAATGAGCAGTTCTTC
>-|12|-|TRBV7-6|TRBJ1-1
CASSSLTSEAFF
TGTGCCAGCAGCTCGCTGACTAGTGAAGCTTTCTTT
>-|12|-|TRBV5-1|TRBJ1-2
CASSSDSYGYTF
TGCGCCAGCAGCTCGGACAGCTATGGCTACACCTTC
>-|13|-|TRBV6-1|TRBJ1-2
CASSAPGAVGYTF
TGTGCCAGCAGTGCCCCAGGGGCTGTCGGCTACACCTTC
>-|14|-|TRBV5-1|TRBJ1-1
CASSLGEGNTEAFF
TGCGCCAGCAGCTTGGGGGAGGGGAACACTGAAGCTTTCTTT
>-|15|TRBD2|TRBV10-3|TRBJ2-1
CAISEQRLAGAEQFF
TGTGCCATCAGTGAGCAGCGACTAGCCGGGGCGGAGCAGTTCTTC
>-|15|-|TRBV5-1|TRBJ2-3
CASSYLQGPRYTQYF
TGCGCCAGCAGCTACCTACAGGGTCCCCGATACACGCAGTATTTT
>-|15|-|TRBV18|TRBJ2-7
CASSPPTRRSYEQYF
TGTGCCAGCTCACCGCCCACGAGGAGAAGTTACGAGCAGTACTTC
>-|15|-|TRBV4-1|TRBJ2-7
CASSQDQAGSYEQYF
TGCGCCAGCAGCCAAGATCAGGCCGGCTCCTACGAGCAGTACTTC
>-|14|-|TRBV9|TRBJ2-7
CASSVTGNSYEQYF
TGTGCCAGCAGCGTGACAGGTAACTCCTACGAGCAGTACTTC
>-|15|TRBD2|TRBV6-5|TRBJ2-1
CASSLAEPRDNEQFF
TGTGCCAGCAGTCTAGCGGAGCCAAGAGACAATGAGCAGTTCTTC
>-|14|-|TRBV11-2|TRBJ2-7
CASSLWAGPTEQYF
TGTGCCAGCAGCTTATGGGCAGGGCCTACCGAGCAGTACTTC